Shown below are 14 T cell receptor beta chains from a single sample sequenced in a study of neoadjuvant nivolumab and ipilimumab in lung cancer. This table comes from immunoSEQ multiplex PCR, and its TCRdb copy is limited to in-frame clones, with some not included. The sample consists of roughly 34,000 clones, 92% of them appearing once. The specimen was peripheral blood, collected after neoadjuvant nivolumab, alone or with ipilimumab, at or shortly before surgery. Receptors were obtained from an adult with non-small cell lung cancer.

In DNA form, the CDR3 reads TGTGCCAGCAGTAAGGATCAGGGACTAGCGGTGCCCTACGAGCAGTACTTC. This encodes CASSKDQGLAVPYEQYF. This sequence joins TRBV2 and TRBJ2-7, with TRBD2 matching over 11 bases. From germline, CDR1 is SNHLY and CDR2 FYNNEI. This CDR3 has 17 residues. The ends lost 5 bases at V and 2 bases at J; junction bases unmatched: 11.

The rearrangement joins TRBV7-9 to TRBJ2-3; 12 bases match TRBD1. Germline assignment: CDR1 SEHNR and CDR2 FQNEAQ (reference sequence). This CDR3 is 15 amino acids long. V gave up 5 bases and J gave up 3 bases; unmatched junction bases: 3. CDR3 in DNA: TGTGCCAGCAGCGGGGACAGGGGGCGGACAGATACGCAGTATTTT. Translation gives CASSGDRGRTDTQYF.

This sequence joins TRBV6-5 and TRBJ1-2, with no clear D. Germline V gene sequence: CDR1 MNHEY, CDR2 SVGAGI. The CDR3 runs to 15 residues. Trimming removed 2 bases from V and 0 bases from J, with 10 bases in between. This CDR3 is CASSYESRANYGYTF. CDR3 sequence (DNA): TGTGCCAGCAGTTACGAGTCCAGAGCTAACTATGGCTACACCTTC.

The gene calls are TRBV7-6 and TRBJ2-7; D possibly corresponds to TRBD2 (6 bases). With 2 bases removed from V and 3 bases from J, the gap between germline ends came to 14 bases. CDR3 length: 15 residues. Germline V gene data show CDR1 as SGHVS and CDR2 as FNYEAQ. The CDR3 DNA reads as TGTGCCAGCAGCTTACCCCGGGGCGGGATCTACGAGCAGTACTTC. This gives the protein CASSLPRGGIYEQYF.

The chain uses TRBV7-2 and TRBJ2-6, with no clear D. Germline CDR1 SGHTA, CDR2 FQGNSA. The CDR3 covers 15 residues. Trimming took off 5 bases at V and 0 bases at J, with 8 bases between the two ends. The CDR3 loop is CASSADTSGANVLTF. CDR3 DNA sequence: TGTGCCAGCAGCGCGGATACCTCTGGGGCCAACGTCCTGACTTTC.

This CDR3 is CASSLSTNNEQFF. CDR3 nucleotide sequence: TGTGCCAGCAGCTTGTCGACAAACAATGAGCAGTTCTTC. The chain links TRBV5-5 to TRBJ2-1; unclear D gene. This CDR3 comprises 13 residues. The germline V gene has CDR1 SGHKS and CDR2 YYEKEE (reference sequence). Trimming removed 1 base from V and 5 bases from J, with 7 bases in between.

The chain is built from TRBV19 and TRBJ2-1; D unresolved. V was shortened by 3 bases and J by 0 bases, with 12 bases between the two germline ends. The germline gives CDR1 LNHDA, CDR2 SQIVND (reference sequence). This CDR3 has 16 amino acids. The CDR3 is CASSILYPPSYNEQFF. The DNA of the CDR3 is TGTGCCAGTAGTATCCTATACCCTCCCTCCTACAATGAGCAGTTCTTC.

With regard to this clone: The same CDR3 also results from other DNA sequences found in this sample. This chain uses TRBV5-1 with TRBJ1-1, with D possibly TRBD1 on 5 matching bases. Trimming shortened V by 0 bases and J by 1 base, and 7 bases separated the two germline ends. Germline CDR1 and CDR2: SGHRS and YFSETQ. This CDR3 is 14 amino acids long. Here the CDR3 reads CASSLAGPNTEAFF. CDR3 in DNA: TGCGCCAGCAGCTTGGCGGGACCGAACACTGAAGCTTTCTTT.

The rearrangement uses TRBV2 and TRBJ2-2; 9 nucleotides agree with TRBD1. The ends lost 5 bases at V and 6 bases at J; junction bases unmatched: 7. Germline CDR1 and CDR2: SNHLY and FYNNEI. The CDR3 is 15 residues long. The CDR3 DNA reads as TGTGCCAGCAGTCCCACAGGGGGCTACGCCGGGGAGCTGTTTTTT. Protein: CASSPTGGYAGELFF.

V gene TRBV12-2 combines with J gene TRBJ1-1; TRBD1 is the table's D call and was not checked against the DNA. TRBV12-2 is annotated as a pseudogene. The CDR3 consists of 15 residues. CDR3 in DNA: TGTGCAAGTCGCTTAGCTCAGGGGTTGTGCACTGAAGCTTTCTTT. The encoded protein is CASRLAQGLCTEAFF.

This chain links TRBV19 with TRBJ1-1; TRBD1 aligns across 7 bases. This CDR3 is 13 amino acids long. J gave up 4 bases and V 7 bases, and 6 bases lay outside the gene matches. Germline CDR1 LNHDA, CDR2 SQIVND (reference sequence). CDR3 bases: TGTGCCAGTACGACAGGGTGGGGCACTGAAGCTTTCTTT. This sequence encodes CASTTGWGTEAFF.

This chain links TRBV27 with TRBJ1-2; 7 bases are a match to TRBD1. This CDR3 is 13 amino acids long. Germline assignment: CDR1 MNHEY and CDR2 SMNVEV (reference sequence). The V and J ends lost 6 bases and 8 bases, in that order; junction bases with no gene match: 9. For the CDR3, the DNA is TGTGCCAGCAGCCCAGGGGGGGCAGGAGGCTACACCTTC. Its protein product is CASSPGGAGGYTF.

The chain uses TRBV11-2 and TRBJ2-1, with no clear D. The CDR3 totals 13 residues. Germline CDR1 reads SGHAT; CDR2 reads FQNNGV. V gave up 5 bases and J gave up 4 bases, with 9 bases separating them. The CDR3 region has the DNA TGTGCCAGCAGCGCTGCTAGTTACAATGAGCAGTTCTTC. Protein sequence: CASSAASYNEQFF.

The chain joins TRBV6-1 to TRBJ1-1, with D perhaps matching TRBD1 (5 bases). The germline V gene has CDR1 MNHNS and CDR2 SASEGT. The CDR3 is 15 residues long. V lost 5 bases, J lost 0 bases, and 13 bases lay in between. The CDR3 protein is CASSHPGLMNTEAFF. In nucleotides, the CDR3 is TGTGCCAGCAGTCACCCGGGACTCATGAACACTGAAGCTTTCTTT.